These 27 T cell receptor beta chains were sequenced from one sample in a study of breast tumors, draining lymph nodes, adjacent tissues. Samples came from axillary lymph nodes draining the breast cancer. TCRdb itself ran the multiplex PCR reads through MiXCR, one entry per CDR3 protein. The table includes about 200,000 distinct CDR3 sequences, 31% detected once. Sequencing input: axillary lymph node tissue. The receptor source for this set is a female donor with breast cancer. Some clones in this sample may be carry-over from other donors' samples.

This clonotype was recorded many times. The genes are TRBV5-1 and TRBJ2-3, with D unresolved. Germline V gives CDR1 SGHRS, CDR2 YFSETQ. The V end was cut by 5 bases, the J end by 5 bases, with 12 bases between. The length of the CDR3 is 13 residues. This CDR3 is CASSKDRGDTQYF. The CDR3 DNA is TGCGCCAGCAGTAAGGACCGTGGAGATACGCAGTATTTT.

This clonotype was seen ten or more times. As DNA, the CDR3 is TGTGCCAGCAGCCCCCTTAGGGCAGACAGTGAAAATTCACCCCTCCACTTT. Translating it yields CASSPLRADSENSPLHF. The chain couples TRBV9 to TRBJ1-6; tentatively, D is TRBD1 (5 bases). V was trimmed by 4 bases and J by 7 bases, leaving 21 bases between them. Germline V gene data show CDR1 as SGDLS and CDR2 as YYNGEE. This CDR3 contains 17 residues.

This clonotype was observed a handful of times. This sequence may be a read error, since a much larger clone differs from it by one base. The chain recombines TRBV2 with TRBJ1-2; tentative D call: TRBD1 (6 bases). The CDR3 runs to 15 residues. Looked up from germline, CDR1 is SNHLY and CDR2 is FYNNEI. The V end was cut by 4 bases, the J end by 3 bases, with 15 bases between. CDR3 region: CASSGGGRGDYGYTF. CDR3 in DNA: TGTGCCAGCAGTGGGGGGGGAAGGGGGGACTATGGCTACACCTTC.

This clonotype was observed many times. The V call is TRBV2, the J call TRBJ1-2; the D is unclear. Trimming stripped 6 bases from V and 2 bases from J, with 16 bases between. The V gene's germline CDR1 is SNHLY and CDR2 FYNNEI. CDR3 length equals 15 residues. The CDR3 loop reads CASRARIRTNYGYTF. CDR3 sequence (DNA): TGTGCCAGCAGGGCCAGGATCAGGACGAACTATGGCTACACCTTC.

In the case of this clonotype: One base away lies a much larger clone, so this may be a sequencing read error. The chain carries TRBV7-8 and TRBJ2-6, with a weak D call TRBD1 (5 bases). CDR1 is SGHVS, CDR2 FQNEAQ, per germline. CDR3 length equals 15 residues. The CDR3 here is CASSFGRSGANVLPF. Written as DNA, the CDR3 is TGTGCCAGCAGCTTCGGCCGCTCTGGGGCCAACGTCCTGCCTTTC.

The J gene is TRBJ2-6, the V gene TRBV6-6; D call uncertain. The CDR3 is made up of 15 amino acids. V gave up 5 bases and J gave up 3 bases, with 11 bases separating them. Looked up from germline, CDR1 is MNHNY and CDR2 is SVGAGI (reference sequence). CDR3 amino acids: CASSHLRFGANVLTF. CDR3 in DNA: TGTGCCAGCAGTCACTTGAGGTTTGGGGCCAACGTCCTGACTTTC.

This clonotype was observed many times. The chain uses TRBV6-1 and TRBJ1-5, with 7 bases that match TRBD1. Germline values: CDR1 MNHNS, CDR2 SASEGT. J gave up 6 bases and V 10 bases, and 15 bases lay outside the gene matches. This CDR3 has 15 residues. The CDR3 spells CATERGLTRGQPQHF. The CDR3 DNA is TGTGCCACCGAGAGGGGGCTCACTCGCGGTCAGCCCCAGCATTTT.

Turning to this clonotype: At one end the junction does not follow the germline gene, possibly because of a read error. The rearrangement uses TRBV25-1 and TRBJ1-6, with D possibly being TRBD1 (6 bases). The CDR3 is made up of 16 amino acids. CDR1 is MGHDK and CDR2 is SYGVNS in the germline V gene. In DNA, the CDR3 is TGTGCCAGCAGTGAGGACCTAGGACAGATCAATTCACCCCTCCGCTTT. It encodes CASSEDLGQINSPLRF.

This rearrangement joins TRBV20-1 to TRBJ1-3; D is perhaps TRBD1 (6 bases). Germline assignment: CDR1 DFQATT and CDR2 SNEGSKA (reference sequence). V was shortened by 5 bases and J by 0 bases, with 14 bases between the two germline ends. The CDR3 covers 15 residues. In DNA form, the CDR3 reads TGCAGTGCTCGTCAGGGGTTATTCTCTGGAAACACCATATATTTT. This encodes CSARQGLFSGNTIYF.

Written as DNA, the CDR3 is TGTGCGTGGGACAGGGGTAGTGGCTACACCTTC. It specifies CAWDRGSGYTF. The chain recombines TRBV24-1 with TRBJ1-2; TRBD1 matches at 10 bases. This CDR3 spans 11 amino acids. The germline gives CDR1 KGHDR, CDR2 SFDVKD.

This clonotype has ten or more counts. J is TRBJ1-5 and V is TRBV20-1; possibly TRBD1 for D (5 bases). The CDR3 runs to 14 residues. CDR1 DFQATT and CDR2 SNEGSKA come from the germline V gene (reference sequence). Trimming took off 6 bases at V and 6 bases at J, with 18 bases between the two ends. The CDR3 DNA reads as TGCAGTGCCGGGGGGGGGGTAGGCGGTCAGCCCCAGCATTTT. Its translation: CSAGGGVGGQPQHF.

This clonotype occurred once. J is TRBJ2-1 and V is TRBV7-9; D is perhaps TRBD2 (7 bases). The V gene's germline CDR1 is SEHNR and CDR2 FQNEAQ (reference sequence). This CDR3 is built from 15 residues. V lost 7 bases, J lost 8 bases, and 21 bases lay in between. CDR3 in DNA: TGTGCCAGCACCACCATAGGGGGGGCCAGCTATGAGCAGTTCTTC. It yields the protein CASTTIGGASYEQFF.

The rearrangement joins TRBV5-1 to TRBJ1-1, with D possibly matching TRBD1 (5 bases). V gave up 0 bases and J gave up 6 bases, with 6 bases separating them. CDR3 length: 12 amino acids. The germline V gene has CDR1 SGHRS and CDR2 YFSETQ. CDR3 in DNA: TGCGCCAGCAGCTTGGAAGGGGCTGAAGCTTTCTTT. Translating gives CASSLEGAEAFF.

Many counts were recorded for this clonotype. The J gene is TRBJ2-1, the V gene TRBV11-2; no definite D call. The CDR3 runs 14 residues. Trimming took 3 bases from V and 5 from J, leaving 11 bases between them. CDR1 is SGHAT and CDR2 is FQNNGV in the germline V gene. The CDR3 is CASSFLPPDNEQFF. The CDR3 DNA reads TGTGCCAGCAGCTTTCTCCCGCCCGACAATGAGCAGTTCTTC.

This clonotype was observed at least ten times. A single base separates this from a much larger clone, so it may be a read error. The chain has TRBV20-1 and TRBJ2-7; a possible D gene is TRBD1 (6 bases). The germline V and J ends were trimmed by 0 bases and 2 bases, with 20 bases remaining between them. This CDR3 region has 17 residues. Per the germline V gene, CDR1 is DFQATT and CDR2 is SNEGSKA (reference sequence). The CDR3 sequence: CSARDRGRQAVTYEQYF. CDR3 sequence (DNA): TGCAGTGCTAGAGATCGTGGCAGACAGGCTGTTACCTACGAGCAGTACTTC.

Many counts were recorded for this clonotype. This rearrangement joins TRBV7-9 to TRBJ2-2, with D uncertain. The V end lost 2 bases, the J end lost 4 bases, and 8 bases lay between the germline ends. The CDR3 runs to 14 residues. Germline V gene lookup returns CDR1 SEHNR and CDR2 FQNEAQ (reference sequence). The CDR3 region is CASSLQSGTGELFF. The CDR3 DNA sequence: TGTGCCAGCAGCTTACAGTCGGGCACCGGGGAGCTGTTTTTT.

This clonotype appeared many times. The V call is TRBV6-6, the J call TRBJ2-7; 7 nucleotides agree with TRBD1. The germline CDR1 and CDR2 sequences are MNHNY and SVGAGI (reference sequence). This CDR3 is 16 amino acids long. The V segment lost 4 bases and the J segment 0 bases; nucleotides outside the gene matches: 9. CDR3 amino acids: CASSSSGTANSYEQYF. CDR3 DNA sequence: TGTGCCAGCAGTTCCTCCGGGACAGCGAACTCCTACGAGCAGTACTTC.

This clonotype turned up a few times. This sequence may be a read error, since a much larger clone differs from it by one base. The genes are TRBV12-3 or TRBV12-4 and TRBJ2-1; D call uncertain. The CDR3 sequence is 15 residues long. Between the trimmed V and J ends, which lost 3 bases and 0 bases, there was a span of 9 bases. The CDR3 bases are TGTGCCAGCAGTTTCGCCGGGTCCTCCTACAATGAGCAGTTCTTC. Translation: CASSFAGSSYNEQFF.

As for this clonotype: Just one base apart from a much larger clone, this may be a read error. This chain links TRBV30 with TRBJ2-7, with D possibly TRBD2 on 6 matching bases. With 7 bases removed from V and 0 bases from J, the gap between germline ends came to 13 bases. CDR1 and CDR2 (germline): GTSNPN, SVGIG (reference sequence). The CDR3 runs 13 residues. The CDR3 protein is CASTAGNSYEQYF. In DNA form, the CDR3 reads TGTGCCTCTACCGCGGGAAACTCCTACGAGCAGTACTTC.

This clonotype was seen repeatedly, ten times or more. V usage is TRBV12-3 or TRBV12-4 and J usage is TRBJ2-1, with D possibly matching TRBD1 (6 bases). V gave up 3 bases and J gave up 1 base, with 10 bases separating them. The CDR3 is 15 amino acids. CDR3 region: CASSFLQGSYNEQFF. CDR3 bases: TGTGCCAGCAGTTTTTTGCAGGGGTCCTACAATGAGCAGTTCTTC.

This clonotype appeared many times. The rearrangement uses TRBV5-6 and TRBJ1-5, with D perhaps matching TRBD1 (5 bases). CDR1 SGHDT and CDR2 YYEEEE come from the germline V gene. V dropped 4 bases and J dropped 6 bases, with 14 bases sitting between them. The CDR3 runs 14 residues. The CDR3 reads CASSLGQDGQPQHF. In DNA form, the CDR3 reads TGTGCCAGCAGCCTAGGACAAGACGGTCAGCCCCAGCATTTT.

V usage is TRBV20-1 and J usage is TRBJ2-2; D remains ambiguous. Trimming pared 6 bases from V and 6 bases from J, leaving 11 bases between. The CDR3 runs 12 residues. The germline V gene encodes CDR1 DFQATT and CDR2 SNEGSKA (reference sequence). CDR3 bases: TGCAGTGCCCCAGCCTTATCCGGGGAGCTGTTTTTT. Translated, it gives CSAPALSGELFF.

The rearrangement links TRBV10-1 to TRBJ2-2, with D possibly TRBD1 on 5 matching bases. The CDR3 is made up of 14 amino acids. The germline gives CDR1 WNHNN, CDR2 SYGVQD (reference sequence). Trimming left V 2 bases short and J 6 bases short, with 10 bases between. The chain's CDR3 is CASSEGQGSGELFF. The CDR3 DNA reads as TGCGCCAGCAGTGAGGGTCAGGGATCCGGGGAGCTGTTTTTT.

Comment on this clonotype: One junction end does not reproduce the germline sequence, and a read error may be involved. This sequence joins TRBV5-8 and TRBJ2-1; D gene ambiguous. The CDR3 covers 15 residues. Germline-derived CDR1 and CDR2 are SGHTS and YDEGEE. The CDR3 nucleotides read TGTGCCAGCAGCTCCACTGCAAGCTCCTACAGTGAGCAGTTCTTC. This gives the protein CASSSTASSYSEQFF. The complete variable domain, with remaining parts taken from reference TRBV5-8 and TRBJ2-1, reads EAGVTQSPTHLIKTRGQQATLRCSPISGHTSVYWYQQALGLGLQFLLWYDEGEERNRGNFPPRFSGRQFPNYSSELNVNALELEDSALYLCASSSTASSYSEQFFGPGTRLTVL.

This clonotype was picked up many times. The chain recombines TRBV30 with TRBJ2-7, with D possibly TRBD2 on 6 matching bases. The germline gives CDR1 GTSNPN, CDR2 SVGIG (reference sequence). Trimming removed 7 bases from V and 3 bases from J, with 19 bases in between. The CDR3 consists of 14 residues. The CDR3 loop reads CASTKREARYEQYF. As DNA, the CDR3 is TGTGCCTCTACCAAGAGGGAGGCCCGCTACGAGCAGTACTTC.

As to this clonotype: One base away lies a much larger clone, so this may be a sequencing read error. The rearrangement uses TRBV6-2 or TRBV6-3 and TRBJ2-7; D is unclear. The CDR3 contains 14 residues. The V end was cut by 6 bases, the J end by 2 bases, with 14 bases between. Per the germline V gene, CDR1 is MNHEY and CDR2 is SVGEGT. The CDR3 protein is CASRTTSPPYEQYF. As DNA, the CDR3 is TGTGCCAGCAGAACCACATCTCCCCCCTACGAGCAGTACTTC.

A remark on this clonotype: Since a much larger clone is just one base distant, this may be a read error. The chain joins TRBV6-6 to TRBJ1-3, with D possibly TRBD1 on 6 matching bases. The CDR3 runs to 15 residues. Germline values: CDR1 MNHNY, CDR2 SVGAGI (reference sequence). V gave up 5 bases and J gave up 7 bases, with 18 bases separating them. The CDR3 spells CASSKGGRPRNTIYF. CDR3 DNA sequence: TGTGCCAGCAGTAAGGGGGGACGGCCACGGAACACCATATATTTT.